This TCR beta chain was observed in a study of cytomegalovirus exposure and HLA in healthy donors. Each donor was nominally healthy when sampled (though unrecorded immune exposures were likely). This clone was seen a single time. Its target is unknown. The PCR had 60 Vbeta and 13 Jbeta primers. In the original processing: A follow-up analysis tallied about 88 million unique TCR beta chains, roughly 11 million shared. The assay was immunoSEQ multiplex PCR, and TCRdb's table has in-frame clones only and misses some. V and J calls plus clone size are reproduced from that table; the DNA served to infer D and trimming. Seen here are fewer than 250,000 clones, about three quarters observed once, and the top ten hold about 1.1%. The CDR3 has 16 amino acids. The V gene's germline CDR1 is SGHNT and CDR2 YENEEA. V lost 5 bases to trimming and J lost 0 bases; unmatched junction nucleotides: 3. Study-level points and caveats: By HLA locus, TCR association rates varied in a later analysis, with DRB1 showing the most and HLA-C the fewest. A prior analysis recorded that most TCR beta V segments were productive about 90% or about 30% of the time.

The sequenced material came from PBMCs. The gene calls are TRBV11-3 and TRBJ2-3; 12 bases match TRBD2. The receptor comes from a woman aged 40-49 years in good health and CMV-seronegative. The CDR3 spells CASSLGTSGSTDTQYF. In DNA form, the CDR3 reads TGTGCCAGCAGCCTCGGGACTAGCGGGAGCACAGATACGCAGTATTTT.